The 26 T cell receptor beta chains reported below all come from one sample, sequenced in a study of siplizumab effects on memory and regulatory T cells. The table came from immunoSEQ multiplex PCR; TCRdb's copy has only in-frame clones and leaves some out. This sample has some 100,000 clones, with 93% found just once. The specimen sequenced was CD8+ T cells sorted from blood. The receptors were gathered from a human donor in good health.

The chain recombines TRBV9 with TRBJ2-1, with D perhaps given as TRBD1 or TRBD2 (6 bases each). V was trimmed by 3 bases and J by 7 bases, leaving 26 bases between them. The germline V gene has CDR1 SGDLS and CDR2 YYNGEE. The CDR3 runs 18 residues. The CDR3 DNA reads TGTGCCAGCAGCGCCCAGTCTAGGGTGGGGGGCCCAGGAAATGAGCAGTTCTTC. This codes for CASSAQSRVGGPGNEQFF.

This chain links TRBV6-5 with TRBJ2-7, with 7 bases lining up with TRBD1. The CDR3 has 16 residues. Trimming took 0 bases from V and 3 from J; bases not matched to a gene: 8. The germline CDR1 and CDR2 sequences are MNHEY and SVGAGI. CDR3 loop: CASSYSKGAIIYEQYF. As DNA, the CDR3 is TGTGCCAGCAGTTACTCCAAGGGGGCTATTATCTACGAGCAGTACTTC.

The chain joins TRBV7-3 to TRBJ2-3; 13 bases map to TRBD2. The CDR3 totals 17 residues. CDR1 and CDR2 (germline): SGHTA, FQGTGA. V shed 1 base and J 3 bases; nucleotides not matched to a gene: 4. CDR3 sequence reads: CASSLIAGLAGTDTQYF. The CDR3 DNA reads as TGTGCCAGCAGCTTAATAGCGGGACTAGCGGGGACAGATACGCAGTATTTT.

This clone was detected only once. This chain links TRBV7-8 with TRBJ2-7; TRBD1 matches 7 bases. CDR1 is SGHVS, CDR2 FQNEAQ, per germline. This CDR3 comprises 13 residues. The trim removed 5 bases at V and 2 bases at J, leaving 3 bases unmatched. CDR3 sequence (DNA): TGTGCCAGCAGCGCAGGGACAGCCTACGAGCAGTACTTC. It translates to CASSAGTAYEQYF.

V gene TRBV11-2 combines with J gene TRBJ2-7; D not certain. From germline, CDR1 is SGHAT and CDR2 FQNNGV. Trimming cost V 1 base and J 0 bases, with 7 bases left between them. The CDR3 sequence is 14 residues long. The CDR3 here is CASSLAGSSYEQYF. CDR3 sequence (DNA): TGTGCCAGCAGCTTAGCGGGCAGCTCCTACGAGCAGTACTTC.

This clone appeared a single time. V usage is TRBV5-6 and J usage is TRBJ2-7; TRBD1 might be the D (6 bases). V was trimmed by 5 bases and J by 2 bases, leaving 14 bases between them. The V gene's germline CDR1 is SGHDT and CDR2 YYEEEE. The length of the CDR3 is 14 residues. CDR3 in DNA: TGTGCCAGCAGATACGGACAGAGTACCTACGAGCAGTACTTC. Amino acids: CASRYGQSTYEQYF. Filled out from reference TRBV5-6 and TRBJ2-7, the complete variable domain reads DAGVTQSPTHLIKTRGQQVTLRCSPKSGHDTVSWYQQALGQGPQFIFQYYEEEERQRGNFPDRFSGHQFPNYSSELNVNALLLGDSALYLCASRYGQSTYEQYFGPGTRLTVT.

The chain combines TRBV27 with TRBJ2-1; TRBD2 matches at 12 bases. This CDR3 contains 14 residues. CDR1 and CDR2 from the germline V gene are MNHEY and SMNVEV (reference sequence). V lost 6 bases, J lost 7 bases, and 4 bases stayed unmatched. The CDR3 nucleotides read TGTGCCAGCAGCGCTCTAGCGGGAGGGAATGAGCAGTTCTTC. It encodes CASSALAGGNEQFF.

The chain carries TRBV12-5 and TRBJ1-1, with D uncertain. This CDR3 spans 15 amino acids. CDR1 is LGHNT, CDR2 FRNRAP, per germline. V lost 5 bases to trimming and J lost 1 base, with 14 bases between them. The CDR3 bases are TGTGCTAGTGGTGATCTACCCGAGAGGAACACTGAAGCTTTCTTT. Amino acid sequence: CASGDLPERNTEAFF.

The gene calls are TRBV7-2 and TRBJ2-7; TRBD2 agrees at 13 bases. The CDR3 spans 19 residues. CDR1 and CDR2 (germline): SGHTA, FQGNSA. V lost 5 bases, J lost 1 base, and 14 bases stayed unmatched. The CDR3 DNA reads TGTGCCAGCAGCCAAACCCCGGGACTAGCGGGAATCGGGTCCTACGAGCAGTACTTC. Translation: CASSQTPGLAGIGSYEQYF.

This clone was seen a single time. The chain uses TRBV9 and TRBJ2-3; possibly TRBD1 for D (6 bases). The CDR3 contains 18 residues. CDR1 SGDLS and CDR2 YYNGEE come from the germline V gene. V lost 0 bases, J lost 3 bases, and 20 bases lay in between. The CDR3 DNA is TGTGCCAGCAGCGTAGACCCCCCCGAAGGACAGATTACAGATACGCAGTATTTT. It yields the protein CASSVDPPEGQITDTQYF.

The chain combines TRBV29-1 with TRBJ2-7; a weak D match, TRBD2 (5 bases). Trimming left V 1 base short and J 5 bases short, with 12 bases between. The germline gives CDR1 SQVTM, CDR2 ANQGSEA. The CDR3 covers 13 residues. CDR3 bases: TGCAGCGTTGAAGGCGGGCCCAGAAACGAGCAGTACTTC. Translation gives CSVEGGPRNEQYF.

The chain uses TRBV9 and TRBJ2-7; D gene uncertain. Per germline, CDR1 SGDLS and CDR2 YYNGEE. This CDR3 is 16 amino acids long. The ends were cut back, 0 bases at V and 1 base at J, with 14 bases in the middle. The CDR3 is CASSVGSPGVSYEQYF. In DNA, the CDR3 is TGTGCCAGCAGCGTAGGGTCACCCGGAGTTTCCTACGAGCAGTACTTC.

The chain carries TRBV6-5 and TRBJ2-7; D possibly corresponds to TRBD1 (6 bases). Germline lookup yields CDR1 MNHEY and CDR2 SVGAGI. Deletions cut 4 bases from V and 5 bases from J, with 18 bases between. The CDR3 has 15 amino acids. In DNA, the CDR3 is TGTGCCAGCAGTTTAAATTCGGGGACATCGAACGAGCAGTACTTC. Translation: CASSLNSGTSNEQYF.

The V call is TRBV7-9, the J call TRBJ1-1; D call uncertain. The CDR3 is made up of 12 amino acids. Trimming cost V 7 bases and J 1 base, with 7 bases left between them. The V gene's germline CDR1 is SEHNR and CDR2 FQNEAQ (reference sequence). CDR3 in amino acids: CASMPGNTEAFF. The CDR3 nucleotides are TGTGCCAGCATGCCCGGGAACACTGAAGCTTTCTTT.

This chain links TRBV4-3 with TRBJ2-5; D is unclear. The CDR3 has 15 residues. The germline V and J ends were trimmed by 4 bases and 2 bases, with 14 bases remaining between them. The germline CDR1 and CDR2 sequences are LGHNA and YSLEER. The CDR3 region is CASSPSLGLQETQYF. The CDR3, as DNA: TGCGCCAGCAGCCCCTCATTGGGATTGCAAGAGACCCAGTACTTC.

The rearrangement links TRBV11-3 to TRBJ2-7; perhaps D is TRBD1 or TRBD2 (5 bases each). The ends were cut back, 6 bases at V and 5 bases at J, with 14 bases in the middle. Germline CDR1 reads SGHNT; CDR2 reads YENEEA. This CDR3 comprises 13 residues. The CDR3 spells CASRHAGDHEQYF. The CDR3 bases are TGTGCCAGCAGGCACGCCGGGGACCACGAGCAGTACTTC.

V gene TRBV4-1 combines with J gene TRBJ1-1, with D perhaps matching TRBD1 (5 bases). CDR1 MGHRA and CDR2 YSYEKL come from the germline V gene. V shed 5 bases and J shed 1 base, with 11 bases lying between them. CDR3 length equals 14 residues. CDR3 sequence (DNA): TGCGCCAGCAGCACTGGACATTCGAACACTGAAGCTTTCTTT. It is translated as CASSTGHSNTEAFF.

V is TRBV7-8 and J is TRBJ1-2; D gene ambiguous. Germline V CDR1 and CDR2: SGHVS, FQNEAQ. CDR3 size: 13 residues. The V end lost 5 bases, the J end lost 3 bases, and 10 bases lay between the germline ends. CDR3: CASSLQPDYGYTF. CDR3 nucleotides: TGTGCCAGCAGCCTACAGCCGGACTATGGCTACACCTTC.

V is TRBV9 and J is TRBJ1-1, with D possibly TRBD1 on 5 matching bases. CDR3 length equals 14 residues. V was cut by 4 bases and J by 0 bases, with 10 bases left in between. The germline gives CDR1 SGDLS, CDR2 YYNGEE. CDR3 sequence: CASSTDSMNTEAFF. The DNA for the CDR3 is TGTGCCAGCAGCACTGACAGCATGAACACTGAAGCTTTCTTT.

This clone was seen once. This sequence joins TRBV29-1 and TRBJ2-2; tentatively, D is TRBD2 (6 bases). This CDR3 spans 13 amino acids. Germline loops: CDR1 SQVTM, CDR2 ANQGSEA. Trimming removed 6 bases at V and 2 bases at J, with 10 bases between. The CDR3 nucleotides read TGCAGCGTACAAACTAGCAACACCGGGGAGCTGTTTTTT. Amino acids: CSVQTSNTGELFF.

The gene calls are TRBV7-9 and TRBJ1-2, with D tentatively TRBD1 (6 bases). The CDR3 contains 17 residues. Trimming took off 1 base at V and 1 base at J, with 16 bases between the two ends. Germline CDR1 and CDR2: SEHNR and FQNEAQ (reference sequence). CDR3 loop: CASSLGPGQFVNYGYTF. The CDR3 DNA reads TGTGCCAGCAGCTTAGGGCCCGGACAGTTCGTTAACTATGGCTACACCTTC.

This clone was seen only a few times. The chain employs TRBV4-1 and TRBJ1-1; D is uncertain. This CDR3 has 13 amino acids. V shed 0 bases and J shed 8 bases, with 10 bases lying between them. Per germline, CDR1 MGHRA and CDR2 YSYEKL. CDR3 coding DNA: TGCGCCAGCAGCCAAGAATTACGGCAAGAAGCTTTCTTT. Its protein is CASSQELRQEAFF.

This chain connects TRBV5-1 to TRBJ1-2, with 7 bases fitting TRBD1. The CDR3 extends over 12 amino acids. The V gene end was trimmed by 3 bases and the J gene end by 7 bases; junction bases not matched to a gene: 3. CDR1 is SGHRS and CDR2 is YFSETQ in the germline V gene. The CDR3 reads CASSSTGAGYTF. The CDR3 DNA is TGCGCCAGCAGCTCTACAGGGGCTGGCTACACCTTC.

The chain links TRBV21-1 to TRBJ2-7. TRBV21-1 is a pseudogene segment. The CDR3 spans 14 residues. The CDR3 loop reads CASSNWDQSYEQYF. CDR3 coding DNA: TGTGCCAGCAGCAACTGGGACCAGTCCTACGAGCAGTACTTC.

The chain couples TRBV6-4 to TRBJ1-1, with D possibly TRBD1 on 5 matching bases. The CDR3 sequence is 14 residues long. V shed 3 bases and J shed 1 base, with 9 bases lying between them. Germline V lookup: CDR1 MRHNA, CDR2 SNTAGT. CDR3 sequence (DNA): TGTGCCAGCAGTGAGGGACCTAGGAACACTGAAGCTTTCTTT. It encodes CASSEGPRNTEAFF.

The chain combines TRBV13 with TRBJ2-7, with D possibly being TRBD2 (5 bases). CDR3 length: 12 amino acids. Germline loops: CDR1 PRHDT, CDR2 FYEKMQ (reference sequence). Trimming left V 4 bases short and J 4 bases short, with 8 bases between. As DNA, the CDR3 is TGTGCCAGCAGCTCCGGGAAGTACGAGCAGTACTTC. This encodes CASSSGKYEQYF.